The 9 T cell receptor beta chains in this list originate from one sample, sequenced in a study of Tregs in tolerant kidney transplant recipients. Profiling relied on immunoSEQ multiplex PCR, and the TCRdb table lists in-frame clones only, not all of them. Altogether some 71,000 clones are present, about 89% being singletons, with the ten largest covering more than 0.35%. The sample in question was CD4+ T cells from blood, obtained before the transplant. The source of these receptors is a human donor who received a combined kidney and bone marrow transplant.

CDR3 DNA: TGCAGCGTCGGGGAAGGGTCGGGAGATACGCAGTATTTT. Translated, it gives CSVGEGSGDTQYF. The chain has TRBV29-1 and TRBJ2-3; perhaps TRBD2 as D (5 bases). Germline values: CDR1 SQVTM, CDR2 ANQGSEA. Trimming cost V 6 bases and J 5 bases, with 15 bases left between them. The CDR3 loop spans 13 amino acids.

This chain joins TRBV28 and TRBJ2-7, with D possibly matching TRBD2 (6 bases). From germline, CDR1 is MDHEN and CDR2 SYDVKM. The CDR3 length is 11 residues. Trimming pared 6 bases from V and 7 bases from J, leaving 10 bases between. As DNA, the CDR3 is TGTGCCAGCAGACTCGCGGGGGAGCAGTACTTC. This sequence encodes CASRLAGEQYF.

The chain employs TRBV5-4 and TRBJ2-1; D may be TRBD2 (6 bases). The CDR3 totals 15 residues. V was pared by 0 bases and J by 2 bases, with 9 bases between. CDR1 is SGHNT and CDR2 is YYREEE in the germline V gene (reference sequence). The CDR3 DNA follows: TGTGCCAGCAGCTTGGAGGAGGGAACCTACAATGAGCAGTTCTTC. Protein: CASSLEEGTYNEQFF.

The genes are TRBV30 and TRBJ1-2, with D possibly being TRBD1 (5 bases). The CDR3 is 12 residues long. Germline assignment: CDR1 GTSNPN and CDR2 SVGIG (reference sequence). V was shortened by 1 base and J by 7 bases, with 10 bases between the two germline ends. The CDR3 DNA is TGTGCCTGGAGTGGTCAGGGCGTTGGCTACACCTTC. Protein sequence: CAWSGQGVGYTF.

V is TRBV19 and J is TRBJ2-6, with TRBD1 matching over 8 bases. From germline, CDR1 is LNHDA and CDR2 SQIVND (reference sequence). The junction had 14 bases not matched to a gene; V was cut back by 7 bases and J by 0 bases. The length of the CDR3 is 19 residues. The CDR3 sequence: CASTVDTGQGSSGANVLTF. CDR3 DNA sequence: TGTGCCAGTACCGTTGACACCGGACAGGGCTCCTCTGGGGCCAACGTCCTGACTTTC.

The rearrangement joins TRBV7-9 to TRBJ2-7; 8 bases fit TRBD2. V lost 1 base, J lost 8 bases, and 7 bases stayed unmatched. The CDR3 runs 14 residues. The V gene's germline CDR1 is SEHNR and CDR2 FQNEAQ (reference sequence). The CDR3 region has the DNA TGTGCCAGCAGCTTAGTAGCGGGACCCCCGAAGCAGTACTTC. This sequence encodes CASSLVAGPPKQYF.

V usage is TRBV7-8 and J usage is TRBJ2-7, with unresolved D. Trimming took off 1 base at V and 3 bases at J, with 19 bases between the two ends. Germline assignment: CDR1 SGHVS and CDR2 FQNEAQ. The CDR3 extends over 17 amino acids. The CDR3, as DNA: TGTGCCAGCAGCTTAGTTTTCAGAGACACGCTCAACTACGAGCAGTACTTC. Its protein is CASSLVFRDTLNYEQYF.

This chain connects TRBV6-8 to TRBJ2-5, with 11 bases lining up with TRBD1. This CDR3 spans 18 amino acids. J was trimmed by 5 bases and V by 2 bases; bases with no gene match: 13. Germline values: CDR1 MNHGY, CDR2 SAAAGT. DNA for the CDR3: TGTGCCAGCAGTTACCCCTCAGAGGGACAGGGGGACTTGGAGACCCAGTACTTC. Its translation is CASSYPSEGQGDLETQYF.

The chain couples TRBV9 to TRBJ1-2; TRBD1 matches at 7 bases. Per the germline V gene, CDR1 is SGDLS and CDR2 is YYNGEE. The V gene end was trimmed by 3 bases and the J gene end by 2 bases; junction bases not matched to a gene: 4. The CDR3 runs to 14 residues. The CDR3 loop reads CASSASTGNYGYTF. CDR3 nucleotide sequence: TGTGCCAGCAGCGCCTCGACAGGGAACTATGGCTACACCTTC.